The entry that follows covers one T cell receptor beta chain sequence. Its antigen is not known. The CDR3 totals 15 residues. The germline CDR1 and CDR2 sequences are SEHNR and FQNEAQ (reference sequence). V lost 6 bases and J 3 bases, leaving 14 bases between the germline ends. The data were taken from a study of TIL therapy for anti-PD-1-resistant metastatic lung cancer. Study-wide context: Median patient age was nearly 55, ranging roughly 38-85 years. Tumors carried a median about 1.5 non-synonymous mutations per megabase.

The libraries were made with immunoSEQ v3. TCRdb keeps only in-frame clones here, not all; method: immunoSEQ multiplex PCR. This sample has approximately 87,000 clones, with 50% to 70% found just once. Whole-study results and caveats: Patients were highly selected, enriched for treatment-naive, never-smoker and oncogene-addicted cases.

The time point is: pre-treatment sample, taken before nivolumab and TIL therapy. Tumor tissue came from excised metastases, mostly pleural nodules or supraclavicular lymph nodes. J is TRBJ1-4 and V is TRBV7-9; D not certain. The sample was tumor tissue, taken at baseline. This receptor was obtained from a person aged 25-85 years with non-small cell lung cancer. The CDR3 coding sequence is TGTGCCAGCAGAGTAGGCTTGGGCTCTAATGAAAAACTGTTTTTT. Its translation is CASRVGLGSNEKLFF.